These 9 T cell receptor beta chains share one sample of origin, sequenced in a study of shared clonotypes between healthy human individuals (dated by TCRdb to 2019 to 2021). The method was the immunoSEQ multiplex PCR assay. In TCRdb, the immuneACCESS table is reduced to in-frame sequences with V and J assigned. These tables do not hold every clone; where another copy was compared, an unresolved V gene accounts for under half, and the others remain unexplained. The sample table lists 2,500,000 or so clones, over 85% of them with a count of one. Of the sample, around 0.15% is held by the ten largest clones. Sequenced sample: naive CD4+ T cells sorted from blood. The sample's cell subset or site label, in plain terms: CD45RA+ positively selected. These receptors originate from a man younger than 35 in good health.

On this clone: The sample contains more than one DNA sequence encoding this CDR3. The CDR3, as DNA: TGTGCCAGCTCACCAGGGGTTTACGAGCAGTACTTC. Translated: CASSPGVYEQYF. V usage is TRBV18 and J usage is TRBJ2-7; D gene ambiguous. The CDR3 contains 12 residues. Germline-derived CDR1 and CDR2 are KGHSH and LQKENI. V was cut by 2 bases and J by 4 bases, with 6 bases left in between.

V and J are TRBV27 and TRBJ2-5, with 10 bases lining up with TRBD2. The CDR3 loop spans 16 amino acids. CDR1 and CDR2 from the germline V gene are MNHEY and SMNVEV (reference sequence). The trim removed 6 bases at V and 3 bases at J, leaving 10 bases unmatched. The CDR3 DNA sequence: TGTGCCAGCAGCACGGGACTAGCGCGAGGGGAAGAGACCCAGTACTTC. Amino acids: CASSTGLARGEETQYF.

The rearrangement joins TRBV4-3 to TRBJ2-7, with TRBD2 as a possible D gene (6 bases). Trimming left V 1 base short and J 3 bases short, with 13 bases between. Germline CDR1 reads LGHNA; CDR2 reads YSLEER. This CDR3 has 15 amino acids. The CDR3 reads CASSQGVSGLYEQYF. The CDR3, as DNA: TGCGCCAGCAGCCAAGGGGTCAGCGGGCTCTACGAGCAGTACTTC.

The chain couples TRBV6-1 to TRBJ1-4, with a possible D match to TRBD1 (5 bases). This CDR3 is built from 15 residues. CDR1 and CDR2 (germline): MNHNS, SASEGT. The V end lost 6 bases, the J end lost 1 base, and 12 bases lay between the germline ends. The CDR3 is CASRGGEVTNEKLFF. DNA for the CDR3: TGTGCCAGCAGGGGGGGGGAAGTAACTAATGAAAAACTGTTTTTT.

The V and J genes are TRBV6-7 and TRBJ2-2, with TRBD2 matching over 14 bases. TRBV6-7 is known as an ORF, though its function is uncertain. The length of the CDR3 is 19 residues. The V gene end was trimmed by 4 bases and the J gene end by 2 bases; junction bases not matched to a gene: 9. DNA for the CDR3: TGTGCCAGCAGTTCCGGACTAGCGGGAGGCCTGGGTAACACCGGGGAGCTGTTTTTT. This gives the protein CASSSGLAGGLGNTGELFF.

The rearrangement uses TRBV11-2 and TRBJ2-3, with 7 positions matching TRBD2. The CDR3 contains 19 residues. J was trimmed by 2 bases and V by 4 bases; bases with no gene match: 18. Germline V gene sequence: CDR1 SGHAT, CDR2 FQNNGV. The CDR3 nucleotides read TGTGCCAGCAGCTCCTTACGTCGCTCTAGCGGAGAGTACACAGATACGCAGTATTTT. Protein sequence: CASSSLRRSSGEYTDTQYF.

This sequence joins TRBV6-5 and TRBJ1-1, with a possible D match to TRBD1 (5 bases). From germline, CDR1 is MNHEY and CDR2 SVGAGI. CDR3 length: 15 amino acids. V gave up 1 base and J gave up 6 bases, with 15 bases separating them. CDR3 residues: CASSYFSQGSSEAFF. CDR3 in DNA: TGTGCCAGCAGTTACTTTTCGCAGGGTAGTTCTGAAGCTTTCTTT.

This chain uses TRBV5-4 with TRBJ2-7, with TRBD2 identical over 7 bases. J gave up 0 bases and V 4 bases, and 10 bases lay outside the gene matches. The CDR3 is made up of 16 amino acids. The germline V gene has CDR1 SGHNT and CDR2 YYREEE (reference sequence). The CDR3 nucleotides read TGTGCCAGCAGCCCGAGGGGAGGGAGGGCCTCCTACGAGCAGTACTTC. Translating it yields CASSPRGGRASYEQYF.

The chain is built from TRBV10-1 and TRBJ2-2, with TRBD2 matching over 7 bases. V shed 2 bases and J 4 bases; nucleotides not matched to a gene: 7. Germline CDR1 is WNHNN and CDR2 is SYGVQD (reference sequence). This CDR3 has 16 residues. The CDR3 DNA sequence: TGCGCCAGCAGTGAGGGGAGGGGTGTGGGCACCGGGGAGCTGTTTTTT. Amino acid sequence: CASSEGRGVGTGELFF.